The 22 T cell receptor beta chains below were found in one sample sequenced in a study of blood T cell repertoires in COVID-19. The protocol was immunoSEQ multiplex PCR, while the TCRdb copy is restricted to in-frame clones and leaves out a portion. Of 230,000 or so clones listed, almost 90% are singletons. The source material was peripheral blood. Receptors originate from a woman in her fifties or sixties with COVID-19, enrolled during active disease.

The CDR3 bases are TGTGCCAGCAGAGATGACAGGGGTGGCTACACCTTC. Amino acid sequence: CASRDDRGGYTF. The chain links TRBV6-5 to TRBJ1-2; TRBD1 aligns across 8 bases. The CDR3 runs 12 residues. V trimming: 6 bases; J trimming: 7 bases; junction bases outside the gene matches: 4. In germline, CDR1 is MNHEY, CDR2 SVGAGI.

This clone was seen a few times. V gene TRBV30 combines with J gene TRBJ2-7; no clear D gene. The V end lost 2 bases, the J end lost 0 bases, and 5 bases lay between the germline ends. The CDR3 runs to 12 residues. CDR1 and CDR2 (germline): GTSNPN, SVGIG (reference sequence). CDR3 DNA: TGTGCCTGGAGTCGCGGCTCCTACGAGCAGTACTTC. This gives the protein CAWSRGSYEQYF.

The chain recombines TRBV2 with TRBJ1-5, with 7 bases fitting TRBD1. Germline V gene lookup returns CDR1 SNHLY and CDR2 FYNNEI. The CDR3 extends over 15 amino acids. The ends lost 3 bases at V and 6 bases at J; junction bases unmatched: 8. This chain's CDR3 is CASSDRTGGRQPQHF. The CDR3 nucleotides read TGTGCCAGCAGTGATCGGACAGGAGGTCGTCAGCCCCAGCATTTT.

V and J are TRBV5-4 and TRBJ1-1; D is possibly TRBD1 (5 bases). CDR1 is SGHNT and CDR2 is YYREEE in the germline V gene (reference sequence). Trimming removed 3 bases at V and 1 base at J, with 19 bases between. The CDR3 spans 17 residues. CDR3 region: CASSSRSEGRGNTEAFF. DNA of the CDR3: TGTGCCAGCAGCTCCCGATCCGAGGGGAGGGGGAACACTGAAGCTTTCTTT. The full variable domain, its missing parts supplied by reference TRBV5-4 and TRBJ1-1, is ETGVTQSPTHLIKTRGQQVTLRCSSQSGHNTVSWYQQALGQGPQFIFQYYREEENGRGNFPPRFSGLQFPNYSSELNVNALELDDSALYLCASSSRSEGRGNTEAFFGQGTRLTVV.

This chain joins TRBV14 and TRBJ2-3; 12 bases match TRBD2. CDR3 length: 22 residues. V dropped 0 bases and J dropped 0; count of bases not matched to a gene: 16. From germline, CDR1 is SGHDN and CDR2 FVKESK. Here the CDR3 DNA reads TGTGCCAGCAGCCAAGACCCCACGCCCGAACGACTAGCGGGGGCCAGCACAGATACGCAGTATTTT. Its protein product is CASSQDPTPERLAGASTDTQYF.

The CDR3 bases are TGTGCCAGCAGCGTAGCATTATCGGGGAATGAAAAACTGTTTTTT. As protein: CASSVALSGNEKLFF. This rearrangement joins TRBV9 to TRBJ1-4, with D uncertain. The V gene's germline CDR1 is SGDLS and CDR2 YYNGEE. Trimming left V 0 bases short and J 5 bases short, with 11 bases between. The CDR3 has 15 residues.

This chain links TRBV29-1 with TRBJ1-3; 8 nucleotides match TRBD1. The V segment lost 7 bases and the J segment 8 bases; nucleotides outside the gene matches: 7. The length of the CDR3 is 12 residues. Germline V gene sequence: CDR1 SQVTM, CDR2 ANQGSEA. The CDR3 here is CSAGQGPDTIYF. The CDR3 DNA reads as TGCAGCGCCGGACAGGGCCCCGACACCATATATTTT. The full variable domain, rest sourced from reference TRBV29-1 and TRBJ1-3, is SAVISQKPSRDICQRGTSLTIQCQVDSQVTMMFWYRQQPGQSLTLIATANQGSEATYESGFVIDKFPISRPNLTFSTLTVSNMSPEDSSIYLCSAGQGPDTIYFGEGSWLTVV.

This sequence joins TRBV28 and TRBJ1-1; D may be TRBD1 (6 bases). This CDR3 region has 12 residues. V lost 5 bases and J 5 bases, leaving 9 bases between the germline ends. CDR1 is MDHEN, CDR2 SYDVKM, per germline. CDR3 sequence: CASSNRVTEAFF. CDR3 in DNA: TGTGCCAGCAGTAACAGGGTGACTGAAGCTTTCTTT.

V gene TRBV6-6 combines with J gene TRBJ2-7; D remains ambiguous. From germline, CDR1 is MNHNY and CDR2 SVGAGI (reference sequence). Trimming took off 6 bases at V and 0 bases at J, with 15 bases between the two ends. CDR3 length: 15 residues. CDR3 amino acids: CASSPVRSLSYEQYF. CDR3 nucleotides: TGTGCCAGCAGCCCCGTCAGGTCCCTCTCCTACGAGCAGTACTTC.

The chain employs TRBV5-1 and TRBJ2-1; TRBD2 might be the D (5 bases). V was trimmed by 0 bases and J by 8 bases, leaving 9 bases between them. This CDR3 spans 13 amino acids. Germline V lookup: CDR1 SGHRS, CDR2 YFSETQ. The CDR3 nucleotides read TGCGCCAGCAGCTTGGATGCGGGTCATGAGCAGTTCTTC. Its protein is CASSLDAGHEQFF.

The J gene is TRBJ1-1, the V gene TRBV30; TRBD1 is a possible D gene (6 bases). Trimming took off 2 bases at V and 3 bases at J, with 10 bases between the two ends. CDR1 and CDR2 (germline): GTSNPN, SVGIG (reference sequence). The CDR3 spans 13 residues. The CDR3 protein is CAWSPRGYTEAFF. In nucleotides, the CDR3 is TGTGCCTGGAGTCCCAGGGGTTACACTGAAGCTTTCTTT.

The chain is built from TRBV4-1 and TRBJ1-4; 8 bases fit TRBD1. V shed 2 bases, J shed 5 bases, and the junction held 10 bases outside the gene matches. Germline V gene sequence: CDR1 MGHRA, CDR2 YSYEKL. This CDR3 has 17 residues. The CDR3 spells CASSQSSRRGPNEKLFF. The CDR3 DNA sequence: TGCGCCAGCAGCCAATCCTCACGCAGGGGGCCAAATGAAAAACTGTTTTTT.

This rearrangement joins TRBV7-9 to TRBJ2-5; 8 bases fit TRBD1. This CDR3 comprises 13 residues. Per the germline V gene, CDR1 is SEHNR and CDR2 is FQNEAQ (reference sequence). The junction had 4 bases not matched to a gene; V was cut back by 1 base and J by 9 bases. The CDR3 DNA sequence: TGTGCCAGCAGCTTAGGGACAGGGCGGGCCCAGTACTTC. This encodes CASSLGTGRAQYF.

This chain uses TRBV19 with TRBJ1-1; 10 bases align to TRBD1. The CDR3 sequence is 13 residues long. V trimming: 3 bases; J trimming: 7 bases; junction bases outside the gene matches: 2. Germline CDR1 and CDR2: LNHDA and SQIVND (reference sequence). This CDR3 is CASSMTGGGEAFF. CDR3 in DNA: TGTGCCAGTAGTATGACAGGGGGCGGTGAAGCTTTCTTT.

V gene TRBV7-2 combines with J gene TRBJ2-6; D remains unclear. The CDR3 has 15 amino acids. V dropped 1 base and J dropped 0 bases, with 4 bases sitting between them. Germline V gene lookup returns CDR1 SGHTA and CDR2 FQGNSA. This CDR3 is CASSLGASGANVLTF. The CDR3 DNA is TGTGCCAGCAGCTTAGGCGCCTCTGGGGCCAACGTCCTGACTTTC.

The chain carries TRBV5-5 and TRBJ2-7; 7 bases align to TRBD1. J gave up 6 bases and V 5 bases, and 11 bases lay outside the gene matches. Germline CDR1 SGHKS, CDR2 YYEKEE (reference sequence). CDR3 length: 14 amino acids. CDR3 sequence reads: CASRSLLPGGEQYF. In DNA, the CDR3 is TGTGCCAGCAGATCACTCCTACCAGGGGGCGAGCAGTACTTC.

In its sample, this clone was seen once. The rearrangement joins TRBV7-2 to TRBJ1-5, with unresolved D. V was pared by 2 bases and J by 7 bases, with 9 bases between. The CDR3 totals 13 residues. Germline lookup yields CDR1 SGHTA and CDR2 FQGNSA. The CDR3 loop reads CASSLNSFQPQHF. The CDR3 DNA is TGTGCCAGCAGCTTAAATTCGTTCCAGCCCCAGCATTTT. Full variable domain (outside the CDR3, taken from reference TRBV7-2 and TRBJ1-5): GAGVSQSPSNKVTEKGKDVELRCDPISGHTALYWYRQSLGQGLEFLIYFQGNSAPDKSGLPSDRFSAERTGGSVSTLTIQRTQQEDSAVYLCASSLNSFQPQHFGDGTRLSIL.

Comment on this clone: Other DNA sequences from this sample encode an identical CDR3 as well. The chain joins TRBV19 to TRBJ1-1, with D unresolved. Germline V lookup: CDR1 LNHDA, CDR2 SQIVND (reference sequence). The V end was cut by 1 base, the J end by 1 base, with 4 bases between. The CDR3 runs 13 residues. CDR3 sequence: CASSIGQNTEAFF. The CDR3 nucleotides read TGTGCCAGTAGTATAGGGCAGAACACTGAAGCTTTCTTT.

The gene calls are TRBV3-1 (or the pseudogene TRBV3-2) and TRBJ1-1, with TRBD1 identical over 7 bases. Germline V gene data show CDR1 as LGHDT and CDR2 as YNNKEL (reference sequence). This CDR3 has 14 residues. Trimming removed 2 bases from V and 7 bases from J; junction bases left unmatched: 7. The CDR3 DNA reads TGTGCCAGCAGCCAAACGACAGGGTCGAATGAAGCTTTCTTT. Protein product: CASSQTTGSNEAFF.

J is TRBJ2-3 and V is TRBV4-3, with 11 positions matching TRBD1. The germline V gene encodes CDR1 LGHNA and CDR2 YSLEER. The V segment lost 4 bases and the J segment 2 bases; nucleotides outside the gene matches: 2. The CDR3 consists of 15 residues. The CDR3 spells CASSPGQGVTDTQYF. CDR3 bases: TGCGCCAGCAGCCCGGGACAGGGGGTCACAGATACGCAGTATTTT.

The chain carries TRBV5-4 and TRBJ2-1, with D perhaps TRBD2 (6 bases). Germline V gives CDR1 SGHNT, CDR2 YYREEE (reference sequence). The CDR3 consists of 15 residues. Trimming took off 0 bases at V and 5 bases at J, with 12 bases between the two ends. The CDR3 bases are TGTGCCAGCAGCTTGGATAGCGGCCGCCACAATGAGCAGTTCTTC. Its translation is CASSLDSGRHNEQFF.

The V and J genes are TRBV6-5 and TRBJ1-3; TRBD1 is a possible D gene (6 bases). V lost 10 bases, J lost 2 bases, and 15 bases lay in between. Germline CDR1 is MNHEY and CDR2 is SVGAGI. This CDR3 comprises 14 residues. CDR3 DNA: TGTGCCACTAAAACAGGGTCGGCTGGAAACACCATATATTTT. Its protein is CATKTGSAGNTIYF.